This TCR beta chain was retrieved from a study of technical replicates of blood from a handful of donors. This CDR3 has 15 amino acids. Germline trimming cut 3 bases from V and 3 bases from J; bases unmatched to any gene: 10. Germline V gene sequence: CDR1 GTSNPN, CDR2 SVGIG (reference sequence). This clone was found once. Only in-frame clones appear in the TCRdb table, and some are missing; sequencing was by immunoSEQ multiplex PCR. The sample holds about 75,000 clones; around 97% are singletons and the top ten take around 0.2%. Sequenced: T cells isolated from PBMCs. The chain carries TRBV30 and TRBJ2-7, with 8 bases lining up with TRBD1. The clonotype originates from a human donor in good health. CDR3 protein: CAWSKGQAVGYEQYF. CDR3 nucleotide sequence: TGTGCCTGGAGCAAGGGACAGGCTGTTGGCTACGAGCAGTACTTC.